This T cell receptor beta chain was found in a study of blood T cell repertoires in COVID-19. Study in general: The samples span acute and convalescent COVID-19 from the United States, Italy and Spain. From T cells, B-cell-depleted T cells, or PBMCs came the material, which was cDNA or gDNA.

As processed by the authors: Reference gene primer amplification gave nucleated cell count estimates. Clones were read by immunoSEQ multiplex PCR, and TCRdb kept only the in-frame ones, dropping some. V and J calls and clone size are those listed in that table; D and trimming were worked out from the DNA. The sample carries 120,000 or so clones, 80% to 90% recorded once. The CDR3 has 14 amino acids. V was clipped by 1 base and J by 8 bases; unmatched bases: 7. The germline V gene encodes CDR1 SQVTM and CDR2 ANQGSEA. The sample was peripheral blood. This TCR was recovered from a man aged 35 to 55 with acute or convalescent COVID-19. This chain joins TRBV29-1 and TRBJ2-2; the match to TRBD2 covers 7 bases. The CDR3 sequence: CSVEVGGGIGELFF. CDR3 nucleotides: TGCAGCGTTGAAGTGGGGGGAGGGATAGGGGAGCTGTTTTTT.